This TCR beta chain was sequenced during a study of tumor-infiltrating lymphocytes in primary liver carcinoma. Synthesis of TCR beta cDNA was carried out from 500 ng total RNA with a constant-region primer. Three nested multiplex PCR rounds of slightly modified ARM-PCR generated TCR beta libraries. TRBV1-TRBV30 forward primers paired with a C-beta reverse primer were used in the first two PCR rounds, which ran roughly 9 cycles each. TCRdb recomputed calls from the multiplex PCR reads with MiXCR, one row per CDR3 protein. The sample includes about 100,000 distinct CDR3 sequences, about 67% of them seen just once. In regard to this clonotype: At one end the junction does not follow the germline gene, possibly because of a read error.

Unsorted bulk tissue of about 20-32 mg yielded co-extracted RNA and DNA. Per the germline V gene, CDR1 is GTSNPN and CDR2 is SVGIG (reference sequence). The length of the CDR3 is 14 residues. The chain recombines TRBV30 with TRBJ1-2; no firm D call. The sequenced sample was liver tumor tissue from sampling region 2. Subset given: tumor region T2, inferior pole. The origin of this receptor is an older woman with primary liver carcinoma and hepatitis B virus infection. The CDR3 DNA follows: TGTGCCTGGAACCGGGGAAGAGGCAACTATGGATACACCTTC. It translates to CAWNRGRGNYGYTF.